This T cell receptor (beta chain) was found in a study of blood T cell repertoires in COVID-19. Study context: From the United States, Italy and Spain came samples of acute and convalescent COVID-19.

Data came from immunoSEQ multiplex PCR; TCRdb stores just in-frame clones and leaves some out. The sample shows more than 300,000 clones, 75% to 90% of them seen only once. The germline CDR1 and CDR2 sequences are MNHNY and SVGAGI (reference sequence). This CDR3 comprises 11 residues. Between the trimmed V and J ends, which lost 7 bases and 4 bases, there was a span of 8 bases. The sequence derives from a woman aged 50 to 65 with COVID-19, enrolled during active disease. The chain carries TRBV6-6 and TRBJ2-7; possible D gene TRBD2, 6 bases. The sample consisted of peripheral blood. The CDR3, as DNA: TGTGCCAGCATGGAGGGATACGAGCAGTACTTC. Protein sequence: CASMEGYEQYF.